The 8 T cell receptor beta chains below were found in one sample sequenced in a study of beta chain features in type 1 diabetes. These TCRs are of unknown antigen specificity. Study conclusions and caveats: The study found moderately but significantly shorter TCRB CDR3s in all four CD4+ subsets of Type 1 diabetes patients.

Reverse transcribing all isolated RNA meant expressed TCRB transcripts were sequenced. TCRdb's copy holds only in-frame clones and misses some; the assay was immunoSEQ multiplex PCR. The table lists 300,000 or so clones, about a tenth of them singletons. The sequenced sample consisted of central memory CD4+ T cells from blood. These TCRs come from a man under 40 with type 1 diabetes.

This clone has a handful of counts. The gene calls are TRBV2 and TRBJ2-3, with 8 bases fitting TRBD2. The CDR3 spans 14 residues. V was pared by 8 bases and J by 2 bases, with 6 bases of the junction left unmatched. Germline V lookup: CDR1 SNHLY, CDR2 FYNNEI. CDR3 region: CASGTSKLTDTQYF. The CDR3 nucleotides are TGTGCCAGCGGGACTAGTAAACTCACAGATACGCAGTATTTT.

The chain recombines TRBV6-6 with TRBJ2-7; perhaps D is TRBD1 or TRBD2 (5 bases each). The germline V and J ends were trimmed by 7 bases and 0 bases, with 16 bases remaining between them. This CDR3 comprises 15 residues. In germline, CDR1 is MNHNY, CDR2 SVGAGI (reference sequence). CDR3 sequence: CASKIRDVVSYEQYF. The CDR3 bases are TGTGCCAGCAAAATAAGGGACGTTGTCTCCTACGAGCAGTACTTC.

The chain couples TRBV5-1 to TRBJ2-1, with 11 positions matching TRBD2. Germline CDR1 and CDR2: SGHRS and YFSETQ. There are 16 residues in the CDR3. The trim removed 4 bases at V and 4 bases at J, leaving 7 bases unmatched. CDR3 nucleotides: TGCGCCAGCAGCGGGCCGGGACTAGCGGAGTACAATGAGCAGTTCTTC. It encodes CASSGPGLAEYNEQFF. The entire variable domain, with the rest obtained from reference TRBV5-1 and TRBJ2-1, is as follows: KAGVTQTPRYLIKTRGQQVTLSCSPISGHRSVSWYQQTPGQGLQFLFEYFSETQRNKGNFPGRFSGRQFSNSRSEMNVSTLELGDSALYLCASSGPGLAEYNEQFFGPGTRLTVL.

The chain carries TRBV28 and TRBJ1-2, with D unresolved. There are 12 residues in the CDR3. Germline values: CDR1 MDHEN, CDR2 SYDVKM. The V gene lost 5 bases and the J gene lost 12 bases, with 16 bases spanning the gap. The CDR3 bases are TGTGCCAGCAGTACCCCAAGAAGGAGGGACACCTTC. This sequence encodes CASSTPRRRDTF.

This clone was detected a few times. The J gene is TRBJ1-2, the V gene TRBV7-2; tentatively, D is TRBD1 (5 bases). The V and J ends lost 4 bases and 6 bases respectively, with 12 bases between them. Germline CDR1 reads SGHTA; CDR2 reads FQGNSA. The CDR3 runs 13 residues. CDR3 in DNA: TGTGCCAGCAGCTGGGACTTAGCGAATGGCTACACCTTC. Its protein product is CASSWDLANGYTF.

The J gene is TRBJ2-1, the V gene TRBV25-1; D might be TRBD2 (6 bases). The ends were cut back, 7 bases at V and 4 bases at J, with 14 bases in the middle. This CDR3 has 14 residues. CDR1 is MGHDK, CDR2 SYGVNS, per germline. In DNA, the CDR3 is TGTGCCAGCACAGAGGCGGGGACTTACAATGAGCAGTTCTTC. This sequence encodes CASTEAGTYNEQFF.

This clone has more than one count but fewer than ten. The chain combines TRBV7-2 with TRBJ2-2; 9 bases agree with TRBD2. CDR1 is SGHTA and CDR2 is FQGNSA in the germline V gene. Unmatched junction bases numbered 5, after V lost 5 bases and J lost 1 base. The CDR3 has 16 amino acids. The CDR3: CASSAGLAQNTGELFF. In DNA, the CDR3 is TGTGCCAGCAGCGCAGGACTAGCGCAGAACACCGGGGAGCTGTTTTTT.

This clone was counted between two and nine times. V usage is TRBV5-1 and J usage is TRBJ2-7; 9 nucleotides agree with TRBD1. CDR1 SGHRS and CDR2 YFSETQ come from the germline V gene. The trim removed 3 bases at V and 0 bases at J, leaving 4 bases unmatched. The CDR3 has 15 amino acids. This chain's CDR3 is CASSSGTGNSYEQYF. CDR3 in DNA: TGCGCCAGCAGCTCCGGGACAGGGAACTCCTACGAGCAGTACTTC.